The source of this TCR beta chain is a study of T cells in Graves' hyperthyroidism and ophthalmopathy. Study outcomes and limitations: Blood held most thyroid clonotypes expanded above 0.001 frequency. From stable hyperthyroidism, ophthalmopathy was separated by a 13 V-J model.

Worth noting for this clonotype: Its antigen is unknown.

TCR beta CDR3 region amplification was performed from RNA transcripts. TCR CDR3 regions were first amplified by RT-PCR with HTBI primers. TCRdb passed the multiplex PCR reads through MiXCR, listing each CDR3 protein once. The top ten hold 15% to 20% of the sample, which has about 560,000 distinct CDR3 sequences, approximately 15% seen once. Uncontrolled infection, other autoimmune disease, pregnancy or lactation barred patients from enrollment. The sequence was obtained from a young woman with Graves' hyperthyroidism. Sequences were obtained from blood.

The CDR3 region is CASSLKGGPQETQYF. For the CDR3, the DNA is TGTGCCAGCAGCTTAAAGGGGGGCCCCCAAGAGACCCAGTACTTC. The chain uses TRBV11-2 and TRBJ2-5, with D perhaps matching TRBD1 or TRBD2 (6 bases each). Trimming stripped 2 bases from V and 1 base from J, with 11 bases between. This CDR3 has 15 residues. CDR1 SGHAT and CDR2 FQNNGV come from the germline V gene. The full variable domain, with the rest looked up from reference TRBV11-2 and TRBJ2-5, is EAGVAQSPRYKIIEKRQSVAFWCNPISGHATLYWYQQILGQGPKLLIQFQNNGVVDDSQLPKDRFSAERLKGVDSTLKIQPAKLEDSAVYLCASSLKGGPQETQYFGPGTRLLVL.